These 20 T cell receptor beta chains share one sample of origin, sequenced in a study of T-cell reconstitution after alpha-beta-depleted transplantation in children. The authors prepared the TCRbeta library with unique molecular identifiers. TCRdb re-derived calls from the PCR reads in MiXCR, one entry per CDR3 protein. The table records more than 400,000 distinct CDR3 sequences, roughly an eighth of them present only once. Specimen: PBMCs, mostly from graft donor cells, collected 180 days after TCRalphabeta/CD19-depleted stem cell transplant. The receptor set was obtained from a female patient aged 2 to 10 who had a stem cell transplant for aplastic anemia, so the T cells may come from the graft donor.

The chain is built from TRBV4-3 and TRBJ2-5; weak D call: TRBD2 (6 bases). The CDR3 extends over 16 amino acids. Germline V gene data show CDR1 as LGHNA and CDR2 as YSLEER. Deletions cut 0 bases from V and 4 bases from J, with 15 bases between. The CDR3 sequence is CASSQDFGTPPETQYF. The CDR3 bases are TGCGCCAGCAGCCAAGATTTCGGGACTCCCCCAGAGACCCAGTACTTC.

This clonotype was seen more than once but under ten times. The rearrangement links TRBV4-2 to TRBJ2-7; 7 nucleotides align to TRBD1. The CDR3 extends over 14 amino acids. The V segment lost 8 bases and the J segment 3 bases; nucleotides outside the gene matches: 10. Germline V gene lookup returns CDR1 LGHNA and CDR2 YNFKEQ. CDR3 nucleotides: TGTGCCAGCGGTCAGGGGGTACTAGTCTACGAGCAGTACTTC. Its translation: CASGQGVLVYEQYF.

The chain has TRBV5-1 and TRBJ2-3; TRBD2 agrees at 10 bases. V was clipped by 7 bases and J by 6 bases; unmatched bases: 5. CDR3 length: 13 residues. From germline, CDR1 is SGHRS and CDR2 YFSETQ. CDR3 protein: CASLGLASDTQYF. The CDR3 region has the DNA TGCGCCAGCCTGGGACTAGCGTCCGATACGCAGTATTTT. Complete variable domain (other parts from reference TRBV5-1 and TRBJ2-3): KAGVTQTPRYLIKTRGQQVTLSCSPISGHRSVSWYQQTPGQGLQFLFEYFSETQRNKGNFPGRFSGRQFSNSRSEMNVSTLELGDSALYLCASLGLASDTQYFGPGTRLTVL.

The CDR3 spells CASSKHRIGNTEAFF. CDR3 bases: TGTGCCAGCAGCAAACATCGGATAGGGAACACTGAAGCTTTCTTT. This chain connects TRBV21-1 to TRBJ1-1. TRBV21-1 is designated a pseudogene. The CDR3 totals 15 residues.

The CDR3 sequence: CASSLVGIASGTRQETQYF. DNA of the CDR3: TGTGCCAGCAGCTTAGTAGGTATAGCTAGCGGGACTCGACAAGAGACCCAGTACTTC. The V and J genes are TRBV11-1 and TRBJ2-5, with 9 bases matching TRBD2. The CDR3 consists of 19 residues. Looked up from germline, CDR1 is SGHAT and CDR2 is FQDESV (reference sequence). V lost 1 base, J lost 2 bases, and 14 bases stayed unmatched. The full variable domain, its missing parts supplied by reference TRBV11-1 and TRBJ2-5, is EAEVAQSPRYKITEKSQAVAFWCDPISGHATLYWYRQILGQGPELLVQFQDESVVDDSQLPKDRFSAERLKGVDSTLKIQPAELGDSAMYLCASSLVGIASGTRQETQYFGPGTRLLVL.

The chain uses TRBV7-2 and TRBJ2-2; D is unresolved. The CDR3 is 13 residues long. Germline-derived CDR1 and CDR2 are SGHTA and FQGNSA. Trimming stripped 3 bases from V and 3 bases from J, with 5 bases between. In DNA, the CDR3 is TGTGCCAGCAGCTTCGCTTACACCGGGGAGCTGTTTTTT. It encodes CASSFAYTGELFF.

The chain recombines TRBV18 with TRBJ2-3; tentative D call: TRBD1 (6 bases). Trimming shortened V by 3 bases and J by 2 bases, and 15 bases separated the two germline ends. Germline loops: CDR1 KGHSH, CDR2 LQKENI. The CDR3 length is 16 residues. In nucleotides, the CDR3 is TGTGCCAGCTCACCCTCGTTGACAGGTTCCACAGATACGCAGTATTTT. Its translation: CASSPSLTGSTDTQYF.

The rearrangement joins TRBV6-5 to TRBJ2-4, with TRBD1 matching 7 bases. The V and J ends lost 6 bases and 2 bases, in that order; junction bases with no gene match: 7. Germline assignment: CDR1 MNHEY and CDR2 SVGAGI. This CDR3 is 15 amino acids long. The CDR3 region is CASRYTGVTKNIQYF. The CDR3 DNA sequence: TGTGCCAGCAGATACACAGGGGTCACCAAAAACATTCAGTACTTC.

The sample holds a few counts of this clonotype. This chain links TRBV28 with TRBJ2-7, with D unresolved. The germline V gene has CDR1 MDHEN and CDR2 SYDVKM. Trimming cost V 8 bases and J 6 bases, with 11 bases left between them. The CDR3 runs 11 residues. The CDR3, as DNA: TGTGCCAGCGGGGTCCCCTCCGAGCAGTACTTC. It codes for CASGVPSEQYF.

Many counts were recorded for this clonotype. The chain links TRBV12-3 or TRBV12-4 to TRBJ2-1; 7 positions agree with TRBD2. The junction had 7 bases not matched to a gene; V was cut back by 4 bases and J by 4 bases. The CDR3 consists of 15 residues. CDR3 nucleotide sequence: TGTGCCAGCAGTTCGACTAGCCACCCTTACAATGAGCAGTTCTTC. This encodes CASSSTSHPYNEQFF.

This clonotype has more than one count but fewer than ten. The rearrangement links TRBV6-1 to TRBJ1-2, with 9 bases identical to TRBD1. Germline V gives CDR1 MNHNS, CDR2 SASEGT. V lost 6 bases and J lost 4; bases outside the gene matches: 6. CDR3 length equals 14 residues. CDR3 region: CASRTGTGSYGYTF. For the CDR3, the DNA is TGTGCCAGCAGAACCGGGACAGGGTCCTATGGCTACACCTTC.

This clonotype was seen more than once but under ten times. The V call is TRBV9, the J call TRBJ2-2; TRBD1 matches 9 bases. CDR1 and CDR2 (germline): SGDLS, YYNGEE. The V and J ends lost 4 bases and 4 bases, in that order; junction bases with no gene match: 8. The CDR3 covers 16 residues. The CDR3 region is CASSPTGGAGTGELFF. CDR3 in DNA: TGTGCCAGCAGCCCAACAGGGGGCGCGGGCACCGGGGAGCTGTTTTTT.

V usage is TRBV6-5 and J usage is TRBJ2-7; TRBD1 matches at 10 bases. This CDR3 comprises 15 residues. The germline CDR1 and CDR2 sequences are MNHEY and SVGAGI. The J segment lost 1 base and the V segment lost 3 bases, leaving 3 bases of the junction unmatched. The CDR3 coding sequence is TGTGCCAGCAGTTATAGGGACAGGGGATCCTACGAGCAGTACTTC. This gives the protein CASSYRDRGSYEQYF.

The rearrangement joins TRBV27 to TRBJ2-5; the D call may be TRBD1 or TRBD2 (5 bases each). The CDR3 loop spans 16 amino acids. V lost 5 bases, J lost 0 bases, and 16 bases lay in between. CDR1 is MNHEY and CDR2 is SMNVEV in the germline V gene (reference sequence). The CDR3 is CASSPGPRPHQETQYF. CDR3 DNA sequence: TGTGCCAGCAGTCCGGGGCCCAGACCCCACCAAGAGACCCAGTACTTC.

This clonotype was counted only a few times. The J gene is TRBJ2-5, the V gene TRBV4-3; D remains unclear. Germline loops: CDR1 LGHNA, CDR2 YSLEER. This CDR3 is built from 15 residues. V lost 0 bases to trimming and J lost 4 bases, with 12 bases between them. The chain's CDR3 is CASSQDVEASETQYF. The DNA of the CDR3 is TGCGCCAGCAGCCAAGATGTAGAAGCGTCAGAGACCCAGTACTTC.

This chain links TRBV11-1 with TRBJ2-5; D could derive from TRBD1 or TRBD2 (5 bases each). Germline V gene sequence: CDR1 SGHAT, CDR2 FQDESV (reference sequence). This CDR3 has 19 residues. V shed 5 bases and J shed 5 bases, with 30 bases lying between them. The CDR3 coding sequence is TGTGCCAGCAGCCTTACCCTCGGACGGTCTGGGGGAGAGCGTGAGACCCAGTACTTC. This translates into CASSLTLGRSGGERETQYF.

The chain combines TRBV10-3 with TRBJ1-2; a possible D gene is TRBD1 (6 bases). Germline loops: CDR1 ENHRY, CDR2 SYGVKD. The CDR3 sequence is 13 residues long. The V gene lost 2 bases and the J gene lost 8 bases, with 12 bases spanning the gap. CDR3: CAISEDGGGGYTF. In DNA form, the CDR3 reads TGTGCCATCAGTGAGGACGGGGGCGGAGGCTACACCTTC.

This sequence joins TRBV24-1 and TRBJ2-1; D remains ambiguous. The CDR3 totals 16 residues. Germline CDR1 KGHDR, CDR2 SFDVKD. V was cut by 1 base and J by 0 bases, with 9 bases left in between. Here the CDR3 DNA reads TGTGCCACCAGTGATTTTAGACACTACTCCTACAATGAGCAGTTCTTC. This translates into CATSDFRHYSYNEQFF.

The chain links TRBV4-1 to TRBJ2-7; possible D gene TRBD2, 6 bases. Germline V gene data show CDR1 as MGHRA and CDR2 as YSYEKL. CDR3 length: 16 amino acids. The V gene lost 1 base and the J gene lost 2 bases, with 15 bases spanning the gap. The CDR3: CASSQGAYPGAYEQYV. As DNA, the CDR3 is TGCGCCAGCAGCCAAGGAGCATATCCGGGAGCCTACGAGCAGTACGTC.

This clonotype was observed a handful of times. The chain recombines TRBV28 with TRBJ2-7; D remains unclear. CDR1 is MDHEN and CDR2 is SYDVKM in the germline V gene. V gave up 3 bases and J gave up 4 bases, with 28 bases separating them. There are 19 residues in the CDR3. CDR3 DNA sequence: TGTGCCAGCAGTTTGCTGACCAGGAAACTATCACCCAACGATTACGAGCAGTACTTC. Its protein is CASSLLTRKLSPNDYEQYF.